The 8 T cell receptor beta chains below all came from one sample that was sequenced in a study of CD8 T cells in Susac syndrome (dated by TCRdb to between 2019 and 2020). The library was obtained by the immunoSEQ multiplex PCR assay. RNA was extracted using the RNeasy kit, and about 0.5 to 1 ug of the RNA was reverse transcribed with random hexamers. Starting from the raw public reads, TCRdb applied fastp trimming at Q25, assembled clones with MiXCR and retained in-frame beta chains. When rows share a CDR3 protein, they turn into one entry using the most common DNA and genes. Within this sample are hundreds of thousands of distinct CDR3 sequences, with approximately 85% of them counted one time only. Around 0.2% of the sample is in the top ten clones. The sequencing sample was made of CD8+ T cells from PBMCs. All receptors derive from a human donor with multiple sclerosis.

A note on this clonotype: The limits of the CDR3 on the DNA are not certain, so only TCRdb's listed CDR3 is given. The gene calls are TRBV9 and TRBJ1-2; the D segment call TRBD1 is taken from the table without a DNA check. 15 amino acids form the CDR3, both terminal residues included. Germline CDR1 SGDLS, CDR2 YYNGEE. The CDR3 loop reads CASSVGFGAEGKRTF.

This chain links TRBV19 with TRBJ2-4, with a tentative D call TRBD2 (6 bases). Germline V gene sequence: CDR1 LNHDA, CDR2 SQIVND (reference sequence). The V gene lost 2 bases and the J gene lost 6 bases, with 11 bases spanning the gap. The CDR3 is 14 amino acids. The CDR3 region is CASSISGDGNIQYF. The DNA for the CDR3 is TGTGCCAGTAGTATATCGGGAGACGGAAACATTCAGTACTTC.

The chain couples TRBV9 to TRBJ1-1, with 7 bases that match TRBD1. In germline, CDR1 is SGDLS, CDR2 YYNGEE. The CDR3 is 14 residues long. After removal of 0 bases from V and 2 bases from J, the junction contained 1 base not matched to a gene. The CDR3 coding sequence is TGTGCCAGCAGCGTAGAAGGGGGCAACACTGAAGCTTTCTTT. This translates into CASSVEGGNTEAFF. The full variable domain, in which reference TRBV9 and TRBJ1-1 provide the parts outside the CDR3, is DSGVTQTPKHLITATGQRVTLRCSPRSGDLSVYWYQQSLDQGLQFLIQYYNGEERAKGNILERFSAQQFPDLHSELNLSSLELGDSALYFCASSVEGGNTEAFFGQGTRLTVV.

The rearrangement joins TRBV27 to TRBJ2-3; D might be TRBD1 or TRBD2, each matching 6 bases. The CDR3 is 16 residues long. The germline V gene encodes CDR1 MNHEY and CDR2 SMNVEV (reference sequence). V lost 1 base and J lost 0, with 11 bases in between. The DNA of the CDR3 is TGTGCCAGCAGTTTATTGTCGGGGGCTAGCACAGATACGCAGTATTTT. Protein: CASSLLSGASTDTQYF.

This clonotype was observed a handful of times. The chain couples TRBV5-1 to TRBJ1-1; D not resolved. V dropped 0 bases and J dropped 4 bases, with 13 bases sitting between them. Germline values: CDR1 SGHRS, CDR2 YFSETQ. There are 15 residues in the CDR3. The CDR3 spells CASSLGARLGTEAFF. Written as DNA, the CDR3 is TGCGCCAGCAGCTTGGGAGCCCGTCTCGGCACTGAAGCTTTCTTT. Supplemented by reference TRBV5-1 and TRBJ1-1, the full variable domain reads KAGVTQTPRYLIKTRGQQVTLSCSPISGHRSVSWYQQTPGQGLQFLFEYFSETQRNKGNFPGRFSGRQFSNSRSEMNVSTLELGDSALYLCASSLGARLGTEAFFGQGTRLTVV.

This chain uses TRBV27 with TRBJ1-5; D is ambiguous. V lost 6 bases and J 3 bases, leaving 15 bases between the germline ends. From germline, CDR1 is MNHEY and CDR2 SMNVEV (reference sequence). The CDR3 has 15 residues. The CDR3 DNA is TGTGCCAGCAGCCCCCGGGTAACCATCAATCAGCCCCAGCATTTT. This sequence encodes CASSPRVTINQPQHF.

The chain recombines TRBV2 with TRBJ1-3; D not certain. The ends were cut back, 1 base at V and 0 bases at J, with 10 bases in the middle. This CDR3 has 16 amino acids. Germline loops: CDR1 SNHLY, CDR2 FYNNEI. The CDR3 DNA is TGTGCCAGCAGTGAAGTTCTCTTCCTCTCTGGAAACACCATATATTTT. Translating it yields CASSEVLFLSGNTIYF.

The CDR3 DNA reads as TGTGCCACCAGTGATGGGACGGATAGCAATCAGCCCCAGCATTTT. It yields the protein CATSDGTDSNQPQHF. The V call is TRBV24-1, the J call TRBJ1-5; weak D call: TRBD1 (5 bases). The CDR3 is 15 amino acids. With 3 bases removed from V and 0 bases from J, the gap between germline ends came to 8 bases. In germline, CDR1 is KGHDR, CDR2 SFDVKD.